The rows below give T cell receptor beta chains drawn from one sample of a study of T cell changes during pregnancy in multiple sclerosis. TCRdb's table, derived via immunoSEQ multiplex PCR, lists solely in-frame clones and lacks some. Seen here are about 100,000 clones, roughly nine tenths observed once, and the top ten hold 0.95% to 1.5%. The sample in question was peripheral blood, obtained in the second trimester of pregnancy. The receptors come from a female donor with multiple sclerosis, enrolled in a pregnancy study. CDR3s leave out the opening cysteine and the closing phenylalanine or tryptophan.

J gene,V gene,CDR3 protein
TRBJ1-2,TRBV11-2,ASSLRLGEGGYT
TRBJ2-6,TRBV6-4,ASSADRGPGANVLT
TRBJ1-1,TRBV30,AWSVRLLEAF
TRBJ2-7,TRBV27,ASSGTIPPSYEQY
TRBJ1-2,TRBV5-4,ASSPGTGWDYGYT
TRBJ2-7,TRBV6-6,ASSLRDRVEQY
TRBJ2-1,TRBV6-6,ASSEQGLAMDEQF
TRBJ1-1,TRBV5-1,ASSLEQGHTEAF
TRBJ2-3,TRBV10-3,AINLRGSTDTQY
TRBJ2-7,TRBV27,ASRLGAGTYEQY
TRBJ2-4,TRBV4-2,ASSQTRVWTKNIQY
TRBJ2-7,TRBV7-9,ASSTKEGDPYEQY
TRBJ1-1,TRBV28,ASSSIDRPEAF
TRBJ2-7,TRBV5-1,ASSSAGGPFYEQY
TRBJ1-5,TRBV10-3,ATGTGPQPQH
TRBJ2-7,TRBV1,TSTPPLSGGHYEQY
TRBJ1-5,TRBV6-1,ASSPAQGDQPQH
TRBJ1-4,TRBV28,ASSRPGGNEKLF